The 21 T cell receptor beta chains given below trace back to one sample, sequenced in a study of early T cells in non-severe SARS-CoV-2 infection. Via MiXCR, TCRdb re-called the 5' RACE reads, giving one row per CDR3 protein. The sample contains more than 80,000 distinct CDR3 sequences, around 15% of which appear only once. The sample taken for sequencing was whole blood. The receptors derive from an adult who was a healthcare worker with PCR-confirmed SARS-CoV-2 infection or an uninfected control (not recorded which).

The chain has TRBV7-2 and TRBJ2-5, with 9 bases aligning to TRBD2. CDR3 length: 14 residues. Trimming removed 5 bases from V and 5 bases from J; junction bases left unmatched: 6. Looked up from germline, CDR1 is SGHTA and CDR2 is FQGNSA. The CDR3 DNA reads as TGTGCCAGCAGCCCCATAGCGGGAGAGGAGACCCAGTACTTC. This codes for CASSPIAGEETQYF.

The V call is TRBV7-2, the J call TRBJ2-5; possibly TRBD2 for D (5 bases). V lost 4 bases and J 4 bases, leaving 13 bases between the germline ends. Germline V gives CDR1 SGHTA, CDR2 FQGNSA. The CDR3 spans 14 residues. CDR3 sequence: CASSSERVGETQYF. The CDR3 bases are TGTGCCAGCAGCTCAGAGAGGGTGGGAGAGACCCAGTACTTC.

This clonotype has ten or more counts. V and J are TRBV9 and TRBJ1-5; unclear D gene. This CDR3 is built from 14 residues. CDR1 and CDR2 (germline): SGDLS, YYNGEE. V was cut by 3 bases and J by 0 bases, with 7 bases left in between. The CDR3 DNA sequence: TGTGCCAGCAGCGCGACGGATAGCAATCAGCCCCAGCATTTT. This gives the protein CASSATDSNQPQHF.

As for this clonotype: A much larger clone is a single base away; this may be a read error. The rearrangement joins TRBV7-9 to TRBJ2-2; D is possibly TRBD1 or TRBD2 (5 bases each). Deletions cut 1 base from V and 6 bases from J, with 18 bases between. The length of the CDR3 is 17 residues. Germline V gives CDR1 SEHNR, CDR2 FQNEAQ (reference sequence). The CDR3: CASSLVRQGDHSGELFF. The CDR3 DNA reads TGTGCCAGCAGCTTAGTTCGGCAAGGGGACCACTCCGGGGAGCTGTTTTTT. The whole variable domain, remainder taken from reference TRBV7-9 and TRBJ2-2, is DTGVSQNPRHKITKRGQNVTFRCDPISEHNRLYWYRQTLGQGPEFLTYFQNEAQLEKSRLLSDRFSAERPKGSFSTLEIQRTEQGDSAMYLCASSLVRQGDHSGELFFGEGSRLTVL.

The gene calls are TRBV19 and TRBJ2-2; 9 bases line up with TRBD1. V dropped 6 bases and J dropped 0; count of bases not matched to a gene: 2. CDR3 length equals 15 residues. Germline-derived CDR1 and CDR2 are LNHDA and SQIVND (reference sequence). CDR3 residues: CASSGTGSNTGELFF. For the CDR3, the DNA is TGTGCCAGTAGCGGGACAGGGTCGAACACCGGGGAGCTGTTTTTT.

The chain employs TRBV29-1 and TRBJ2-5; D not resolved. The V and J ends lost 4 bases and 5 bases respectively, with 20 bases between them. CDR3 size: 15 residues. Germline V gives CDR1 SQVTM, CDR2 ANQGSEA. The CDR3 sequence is CSVGIRPGMGETQYF. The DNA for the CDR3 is TGCAGCGTTGGAATCCGACCGGGCATGGGGGAGACCCAGTACTTC.

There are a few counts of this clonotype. CDR3 amino acids: CSARAGGSGANVLTF. The CDR3 DNA sequence: TGCAGTGCTAGAGCGGGAGGCTCTGGGGCCAACGTCCTGACTTTC. This sequence joins TRBV20-1 and TRBJ2-6, with 7 bases aligning to TRBD2. V lost 1 base to trimming and J lost 0 bases; unmatched junction nucleotides: 0. CDR1 is DFQATT, CDR2 SNEGSKA, per germline (reference sequence). The CDR3 has 15 residues.

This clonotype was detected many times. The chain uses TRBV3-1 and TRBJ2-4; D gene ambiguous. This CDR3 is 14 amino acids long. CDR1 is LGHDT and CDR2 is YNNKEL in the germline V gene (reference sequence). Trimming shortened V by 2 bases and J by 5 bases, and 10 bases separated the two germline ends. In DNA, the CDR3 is TGTGCCAGCAGCCAACGACACCAAGAAAACATTCAGTACTTC. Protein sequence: CASSQRHQENIQYF. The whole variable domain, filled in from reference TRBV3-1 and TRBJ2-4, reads DTAVSQTPKYLVTQMGNDKSIKCEQNLGHDTMYWYKQDSKKFLKIMFSYNNKELIINETVPNRFSPKSPDKAHLNLHINSLELGDSAVYFCASSQRHQENIQYFGAGTRLSVL.

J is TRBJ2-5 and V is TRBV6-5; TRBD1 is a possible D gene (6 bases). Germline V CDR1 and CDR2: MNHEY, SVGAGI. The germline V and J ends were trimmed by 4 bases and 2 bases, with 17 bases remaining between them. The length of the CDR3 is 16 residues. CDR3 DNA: TGTGCCAGCAGTTTCACAGGGAGAGGTGGGCAAGAGACCCAGTACTTC. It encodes CASSFTGRGGQETQYF.

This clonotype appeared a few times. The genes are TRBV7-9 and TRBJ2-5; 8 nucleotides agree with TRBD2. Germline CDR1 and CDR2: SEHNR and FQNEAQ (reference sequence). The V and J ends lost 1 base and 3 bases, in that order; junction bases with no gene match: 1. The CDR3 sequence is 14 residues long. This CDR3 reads CASSLEAGEETQYF. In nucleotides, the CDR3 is TGTGCCAGCAGCTTAGAAGCGGGAGAAGAGACCCAGTACTTC.

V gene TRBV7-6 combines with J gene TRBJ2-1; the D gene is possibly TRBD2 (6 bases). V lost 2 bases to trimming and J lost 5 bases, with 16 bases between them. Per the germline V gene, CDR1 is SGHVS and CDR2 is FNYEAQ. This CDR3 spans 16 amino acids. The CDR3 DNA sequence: TGTGCCAGCAGCTTAATGGGACTCGCACACGACAATGAGCAGTTCTTC. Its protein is CASSLMGLAHDNEQFF.

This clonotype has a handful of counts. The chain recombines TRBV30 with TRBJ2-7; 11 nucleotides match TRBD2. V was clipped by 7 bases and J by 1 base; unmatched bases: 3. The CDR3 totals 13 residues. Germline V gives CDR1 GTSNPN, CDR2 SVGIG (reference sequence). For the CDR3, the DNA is TGTGCCTATACTAGCGGGAGTTCCTACGAGCAGTACTTC. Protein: CAYTSGSSYEQYF.

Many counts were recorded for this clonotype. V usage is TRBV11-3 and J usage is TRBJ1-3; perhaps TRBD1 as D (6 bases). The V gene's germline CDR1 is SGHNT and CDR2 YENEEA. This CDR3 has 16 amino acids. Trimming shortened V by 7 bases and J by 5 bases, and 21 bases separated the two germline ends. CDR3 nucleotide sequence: TGTGCCAGCAACCTCCCCGCCGGGGGCCCTAGAAACACCATATATTTT. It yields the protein CASNLPAGGPRNTIYF.

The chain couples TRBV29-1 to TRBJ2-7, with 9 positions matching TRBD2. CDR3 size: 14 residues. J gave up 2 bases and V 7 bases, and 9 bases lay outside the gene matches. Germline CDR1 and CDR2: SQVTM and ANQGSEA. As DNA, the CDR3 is TGCAGCGCTTATAGCGGGAGCCATACCTACGAGCAGTACTTC. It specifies CSAYSGSHTYEQYF.

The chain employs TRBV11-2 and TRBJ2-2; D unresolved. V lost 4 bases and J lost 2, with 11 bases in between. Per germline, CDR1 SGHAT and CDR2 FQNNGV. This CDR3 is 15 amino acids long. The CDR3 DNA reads TGTGCCAGCAGCTCCCCGCTGGTTAACACCGGGGAGCTGTTTTTT. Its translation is CASSSPLVNTGELFF.

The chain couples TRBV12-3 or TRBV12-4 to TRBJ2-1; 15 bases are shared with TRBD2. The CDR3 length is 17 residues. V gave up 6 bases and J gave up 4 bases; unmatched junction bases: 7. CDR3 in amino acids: CASSSGLAGGPYNEQFF. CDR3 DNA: TGTGCCAGCAGCTCTGGACTAGCGGGAGGGCCTTACAATGAGCAGTTCTTC.

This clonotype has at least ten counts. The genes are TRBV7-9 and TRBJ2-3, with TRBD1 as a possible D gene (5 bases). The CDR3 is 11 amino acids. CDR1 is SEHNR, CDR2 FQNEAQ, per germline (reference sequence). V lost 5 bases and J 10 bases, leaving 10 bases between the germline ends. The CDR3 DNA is TGTGCCAGCAGCCGACAGCCCGCGCAGTATTTT. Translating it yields CASSRQPAQYF.

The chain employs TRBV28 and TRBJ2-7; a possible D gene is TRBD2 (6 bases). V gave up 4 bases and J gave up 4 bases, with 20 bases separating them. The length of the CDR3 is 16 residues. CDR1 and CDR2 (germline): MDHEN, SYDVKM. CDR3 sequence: CASSSTRAGPNYEQYF. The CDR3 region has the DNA TGTGCCAGCAGTTCTACGAGGGCGGGACCAAATTACGAGCAGTACTTC.

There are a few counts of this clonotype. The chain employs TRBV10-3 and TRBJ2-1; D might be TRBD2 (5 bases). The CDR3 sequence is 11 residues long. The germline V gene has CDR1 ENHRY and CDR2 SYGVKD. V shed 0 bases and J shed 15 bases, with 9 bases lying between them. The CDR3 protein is CAISESGLPFF. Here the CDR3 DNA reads TGTGCCATCAGTGAGTCAGGACTCCCGTTCTTC.

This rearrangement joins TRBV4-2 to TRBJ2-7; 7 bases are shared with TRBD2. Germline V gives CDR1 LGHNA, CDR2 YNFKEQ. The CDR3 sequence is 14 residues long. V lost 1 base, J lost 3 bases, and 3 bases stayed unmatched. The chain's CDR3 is CASSQGGGSYEQYF. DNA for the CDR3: TGTGCCAGCAGCCAAGGGGGGGGGAGCTACGAGCAGTACTTC.

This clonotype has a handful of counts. The CDR3 nucleotides are TGTGCCAGCAGCCAAAAACCTCTCACCTACGAGCAGTACTTC. Translated, it gives CASSQKPLTYEQYF. The rearrangement links TRBV3-1 to TRBJ2-7, with D unclear. Looked up from germline, CDR1 is LGHDT and CDR2 is YNNKEL (reference sequence). V gave up 2 bases and J gave up 2 bases, with 10 bases separating them. The CDR3 contains 14 residues.